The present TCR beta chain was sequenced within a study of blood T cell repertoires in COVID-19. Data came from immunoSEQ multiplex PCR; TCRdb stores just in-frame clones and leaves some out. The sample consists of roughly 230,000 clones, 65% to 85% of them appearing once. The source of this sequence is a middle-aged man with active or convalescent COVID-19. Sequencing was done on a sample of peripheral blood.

This CDR3 reads CASSLEPIANEQFF. CDR3 bases: TGTGCCAGCAGCTTGGAACCTATAGCGAATGAGCAGTTCTTC. V gene TRBV11-2 combines with J gene TRBJ2-1; D might be TRBD2 (5 bases). Germline-derived CDR1 and CDR2 are SGHAT and FQNNGV. V was shortened by 3 bases and J by 7 bases, with 13 bases between the two germline ends. There are 14 residues in the CDR3.